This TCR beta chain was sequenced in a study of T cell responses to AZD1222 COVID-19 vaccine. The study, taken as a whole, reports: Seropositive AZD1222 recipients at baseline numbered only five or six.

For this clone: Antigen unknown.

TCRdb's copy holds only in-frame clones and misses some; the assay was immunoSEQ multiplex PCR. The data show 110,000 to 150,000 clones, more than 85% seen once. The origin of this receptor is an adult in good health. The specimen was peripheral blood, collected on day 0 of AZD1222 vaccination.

The CDR3 DNA sequence: TGTGCCAGCAGCGACACAGGGGCCACTGAAGCTTTCTTT. Translation: CASSDTGATEAFF. J is TRBJ1-1 and V is TRBV7-3; 7 nucleotides match TRBD1. The V and J ends lost 5 bases and 4 bases, in that order; junction bases with no gene match: 4. From germline, CDR1 is SGHTA and CDR2 FQGTGA. The CDR3 is made up of 13 amino acids. Full variable domain (rest looked up from reference TRBV7-3 and TRBJ1-1): GAGVSQTPSNKVTEKGKYVELRCDPISGHTALYWYRQSLGQGPEFLIYFQGTGAADDSGLPNDRFFAVRPEGSVSTLKIQRTERGDSAVYLCASSDTGATEAFFGQGTRLTVV.